This T cell receptor (beta chain) was retrieved from a study of blood T cell repertoires in COVID-19. Study-wide background: Samples of COVID-19 (acute and convalescent) were obtained from the United States, Italy and Spain. PBMCs, B-cell-depleted T cells, or T cells were the source of the cDNA or gDNA that made up the material.

V was clipped by 2 bases and J by 0 bases, with 7 bases between them. CDR3 length equals 13 residues. Germline CDR1 reads SQVTM; CDR2 reads ANQGSEA. This clone occurred a few times. Authors' processing steps: Quantification of nucleated cells was approximated via reference gene primer amplification. Repertoires were generated with immunoSEQ multiplex PCR, while TCRdb's copy carries only in-frame clones and drops some. V and J calls and clone size are those listed in that table; D and trimming were worked out from the DNA. The repertoire holds 80,000 to 100,000 clones, with around three quarters as singletons.

V is TRBV29-1 and J is TRBJ1-1, with D perhaps matching TRBD1 (5 bases). The sequence came from a middle-aged man who had recovered from COVID-19. Input material: peripheral blood. CDR3 DNA sequence: TGCAGCGTTGAAAGACAGCTGAACACTGAAGCTTTCTTT. Protein sequence: CSVERQLNTEAFF.